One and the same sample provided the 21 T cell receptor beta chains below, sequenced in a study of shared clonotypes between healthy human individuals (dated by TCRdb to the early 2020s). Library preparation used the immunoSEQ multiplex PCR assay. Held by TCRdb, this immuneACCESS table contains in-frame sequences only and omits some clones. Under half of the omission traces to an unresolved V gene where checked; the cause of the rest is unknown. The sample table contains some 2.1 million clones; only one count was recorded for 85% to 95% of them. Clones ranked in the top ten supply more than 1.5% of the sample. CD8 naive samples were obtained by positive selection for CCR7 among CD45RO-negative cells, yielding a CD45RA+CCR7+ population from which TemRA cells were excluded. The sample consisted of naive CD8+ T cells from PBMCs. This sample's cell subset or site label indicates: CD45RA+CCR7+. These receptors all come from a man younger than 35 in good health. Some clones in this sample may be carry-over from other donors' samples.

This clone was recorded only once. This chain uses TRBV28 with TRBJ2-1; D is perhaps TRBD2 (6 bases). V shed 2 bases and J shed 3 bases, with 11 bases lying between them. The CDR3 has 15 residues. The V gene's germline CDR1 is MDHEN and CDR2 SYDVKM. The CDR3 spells CASSLVGGSYNEQFF. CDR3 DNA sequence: TGTGCCAGCAGTTTAGTGGGGGGTAGCTACAATGAGCAGTTCTTC.

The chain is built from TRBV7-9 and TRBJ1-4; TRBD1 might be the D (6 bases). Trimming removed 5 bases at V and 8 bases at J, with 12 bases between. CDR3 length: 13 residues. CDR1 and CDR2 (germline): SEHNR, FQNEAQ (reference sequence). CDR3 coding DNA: TGTGCCAGCAGCGAGACCAGGGGAGAAAAACTGTTTTTT. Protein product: CASSETRGEKLFF.

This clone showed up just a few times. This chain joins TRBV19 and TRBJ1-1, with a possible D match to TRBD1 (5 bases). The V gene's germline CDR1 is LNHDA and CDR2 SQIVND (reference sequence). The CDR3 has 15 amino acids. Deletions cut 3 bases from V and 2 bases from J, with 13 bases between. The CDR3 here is CASSILRQSNTEAFF. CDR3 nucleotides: TGTGCCAGTAGTATTCTGAGACAGTCCAACACTGAAGCTTTCTTT.

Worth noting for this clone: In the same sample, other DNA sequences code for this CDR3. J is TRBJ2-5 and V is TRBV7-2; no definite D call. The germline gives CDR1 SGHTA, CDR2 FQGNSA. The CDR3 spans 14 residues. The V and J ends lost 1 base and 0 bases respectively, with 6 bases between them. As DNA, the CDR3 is TGTGCCAGCAGCTTAGTACCGTACCAAGAGACCCAGTACTTC. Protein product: CASSLVPYQETQYF.

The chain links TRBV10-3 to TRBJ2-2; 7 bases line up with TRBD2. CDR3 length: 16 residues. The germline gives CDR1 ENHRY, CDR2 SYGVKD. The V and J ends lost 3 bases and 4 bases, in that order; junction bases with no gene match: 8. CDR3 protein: CAISDWAGEATGELFF. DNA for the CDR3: TGTGCCATCAGTGATTGGGCGGGAGAAGCCACCGGGGAGCTGTTTTTT.

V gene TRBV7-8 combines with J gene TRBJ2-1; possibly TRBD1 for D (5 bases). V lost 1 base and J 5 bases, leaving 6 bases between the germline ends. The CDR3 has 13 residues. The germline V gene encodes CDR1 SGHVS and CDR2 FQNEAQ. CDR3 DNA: TGTGCCAGCAGCTTAGGACAGCACAATGAGCAGTTCTTC. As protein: CASSLGQHNEQFF.

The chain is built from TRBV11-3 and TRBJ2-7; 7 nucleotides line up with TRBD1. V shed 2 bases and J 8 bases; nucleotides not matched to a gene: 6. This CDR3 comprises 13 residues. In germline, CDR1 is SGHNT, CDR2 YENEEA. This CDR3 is CASSLPKQGKQYF. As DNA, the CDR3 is TGTGCCAGCAGCTTACCGAAACAGGGGAAGCAGTACTTC.

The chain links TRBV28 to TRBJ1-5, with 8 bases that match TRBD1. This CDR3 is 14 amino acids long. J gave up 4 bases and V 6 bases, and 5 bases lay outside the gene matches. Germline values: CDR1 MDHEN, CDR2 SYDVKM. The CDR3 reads CASSQDRANQPQHF. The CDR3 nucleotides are TGTGCCAGCAGCCAGGACAGGGCAAATCAGCCCCAGCATTTT.

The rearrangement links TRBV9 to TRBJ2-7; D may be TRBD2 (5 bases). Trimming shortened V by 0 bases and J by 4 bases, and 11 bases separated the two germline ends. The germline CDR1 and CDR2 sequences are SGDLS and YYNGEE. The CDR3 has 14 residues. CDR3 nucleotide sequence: TGTGCCAGCAGCGTAGGTCGGACGGGGTACGAGCAGTACTTC. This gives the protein CASSVGRTGYEQYF.

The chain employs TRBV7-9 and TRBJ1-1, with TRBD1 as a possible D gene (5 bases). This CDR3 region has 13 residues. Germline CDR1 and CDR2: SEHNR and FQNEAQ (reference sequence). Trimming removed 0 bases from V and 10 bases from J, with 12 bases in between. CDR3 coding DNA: TGTGCCAGCAGCTTAGCGGGGTCGGGGGGAGCTTTCTTT. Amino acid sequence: CASSLAGSGGAFF.

The CDR3 region is CASETSPGQGTDTQYF. Written as DNA, the CDR3 is TGTGCCAGTGAGACTTCCCCGGGACAGGGAACAGATACGCAGTATTTT. The chain links TRBV9 to TRBJ2-3, with TRBD1 matching over 9 bases. The CDR3 has 16 amino acids. V trimming: 8 bases; J trimming: 3 bases; junction bases outside the gene matches: 13. From germline, CDR1 is SGDLS and CDR2 YYNGEE.

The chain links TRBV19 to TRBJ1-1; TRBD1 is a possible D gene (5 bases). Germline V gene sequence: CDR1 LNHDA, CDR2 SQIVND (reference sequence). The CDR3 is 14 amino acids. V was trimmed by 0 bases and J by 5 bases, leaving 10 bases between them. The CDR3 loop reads CASSIDPWGTEAFF. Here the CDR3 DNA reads TGTGCCAGTAGTATAGATCCGTGGGGGACTGAAGCTTTCTTT.

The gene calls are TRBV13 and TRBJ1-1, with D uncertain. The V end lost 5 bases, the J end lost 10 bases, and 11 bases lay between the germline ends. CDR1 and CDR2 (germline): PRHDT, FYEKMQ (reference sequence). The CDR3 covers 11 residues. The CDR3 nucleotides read TGTGCCAGCAGCCCCGATGGAAGAGCTTTCTTT. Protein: CASSPDGRAFF.

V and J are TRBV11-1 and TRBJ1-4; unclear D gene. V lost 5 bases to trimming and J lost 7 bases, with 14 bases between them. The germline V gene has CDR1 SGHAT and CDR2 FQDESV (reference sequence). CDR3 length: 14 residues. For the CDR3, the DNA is TGTGCCAGCAGCGCTCTAGATGGACCTGAAAAACTGTTTTTT. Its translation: CASSALDGPEKLFF.

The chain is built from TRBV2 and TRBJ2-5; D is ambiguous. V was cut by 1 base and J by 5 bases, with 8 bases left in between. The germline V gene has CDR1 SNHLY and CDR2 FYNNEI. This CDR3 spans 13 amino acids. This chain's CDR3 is CASSEGPWETQYF. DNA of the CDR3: TGTGCCAGCAGTGAAGGACCCTGGGAGACCCAGTACTTC.

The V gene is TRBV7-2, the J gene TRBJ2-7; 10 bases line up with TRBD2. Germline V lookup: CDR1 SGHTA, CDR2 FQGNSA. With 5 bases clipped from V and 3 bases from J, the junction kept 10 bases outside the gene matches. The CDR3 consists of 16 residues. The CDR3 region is CASSVHPGLALYEQYF. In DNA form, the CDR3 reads TGTGCCAGCAGCGTTCACCCGGGACTAGCGCTCTACGAGCAGTACTTC.

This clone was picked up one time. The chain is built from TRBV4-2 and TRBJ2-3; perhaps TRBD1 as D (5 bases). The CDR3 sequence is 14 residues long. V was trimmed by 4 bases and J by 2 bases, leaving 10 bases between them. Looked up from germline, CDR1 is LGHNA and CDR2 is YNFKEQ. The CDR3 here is CASSPPGATDTQYF. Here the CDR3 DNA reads TGTGCCAGCAGCCCCCCTGGGGCCACAGATACGCAGTATTTT.

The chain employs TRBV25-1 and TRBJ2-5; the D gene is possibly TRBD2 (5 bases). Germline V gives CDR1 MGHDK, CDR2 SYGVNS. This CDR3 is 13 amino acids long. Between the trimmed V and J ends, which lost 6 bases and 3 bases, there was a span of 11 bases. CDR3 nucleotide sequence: TGTGCCAGCAGAAGCGAGGGAAAAGAGACCCAGTACTTC. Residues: CASRSEGKETQYF. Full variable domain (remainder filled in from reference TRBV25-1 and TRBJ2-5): EADIYQTPRYLVIGTGKKITLECSQTMGHDKMYWYQQDPGMELHLIHYSYGVNSTEKGDLSSESTVSRIRTEHFPLTLESARPSHTSQYLCASRSEGKETQYFGPGTRLLVL.

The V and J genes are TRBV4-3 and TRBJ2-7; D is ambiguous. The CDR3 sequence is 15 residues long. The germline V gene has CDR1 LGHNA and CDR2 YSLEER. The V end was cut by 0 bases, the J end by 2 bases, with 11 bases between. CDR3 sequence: CASSQEPGEAYEQYF. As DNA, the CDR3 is TGCGCCAGCAGCCAAGAACCTGGCGAGGCCTACGAGCAGTACTTC.

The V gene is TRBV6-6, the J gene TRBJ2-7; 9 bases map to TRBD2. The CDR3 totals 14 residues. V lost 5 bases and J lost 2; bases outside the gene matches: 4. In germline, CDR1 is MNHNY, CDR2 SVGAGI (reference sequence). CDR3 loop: CASSPTSGTYEQYF. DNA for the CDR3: TGTGCCAGCAGTCCGACTAGCGGAACCTACGAGCAGTACTTC.

CDR3 bases: TGTGCCAGCAGCCCGGACAGAAGTACCTACGAGCAGTACTTC. It is translated as CASSPDRSTYEQYF. This chain joins TRBV28 and TRBJ2-7, with a possible D match to TRBD1 (6 bases). Trimming removed 6 bases at V and 2 bases at J, with 14 bases between. The germline V gene has CDR1 MDHEN and CDR2 SYDVKM. CDR3 length: 14 amino acids.